The present entry profiles one TCR beta chain with its context. This sample is drawn from a study of blood T cell repertoires in COVID-19. Study in general: From the United States, Italy and Spain came samples of acute and convalescent COVID-19. The analysed material was cDNA or gDNA that came from T cells, B-cell-depleted T cells, or PBMCs.

CDR3 length: 15 residues. Trimming cost V 0 bases and J 8 bases, with 14 bases left between them. CDR1 and CDR2 (germline): SGHTA, FQGTGA. Authors' processing steps: Reference gene primer amplification gave nucleated cell count estimates. Using immunoSEQ multiplex PCR, the repertoire was profiled, and TCRdb retains in-frame clones only, with some absent. V and J calls and clone size are given by that table; D and trimming were obtained from the DNA. The sample records 110,000 to 150,000 clones, 65% to 85% being singletons. The chain uses TRBV7-3 and TRBJ2-1, with D possibly matching TRBD2 (6 bases). The clonotype originates from a woman aged 50 to 65 with acute or convalescent COVID-19. Sequences were obtained from peripheral blood. CDR3 nucleotide sequence: TGTGCCAGCAGCTTAACGAGGGACTGGGGCGATGAGCAGTTCTTC. It encodes CASSLTRDWGDEQFF.